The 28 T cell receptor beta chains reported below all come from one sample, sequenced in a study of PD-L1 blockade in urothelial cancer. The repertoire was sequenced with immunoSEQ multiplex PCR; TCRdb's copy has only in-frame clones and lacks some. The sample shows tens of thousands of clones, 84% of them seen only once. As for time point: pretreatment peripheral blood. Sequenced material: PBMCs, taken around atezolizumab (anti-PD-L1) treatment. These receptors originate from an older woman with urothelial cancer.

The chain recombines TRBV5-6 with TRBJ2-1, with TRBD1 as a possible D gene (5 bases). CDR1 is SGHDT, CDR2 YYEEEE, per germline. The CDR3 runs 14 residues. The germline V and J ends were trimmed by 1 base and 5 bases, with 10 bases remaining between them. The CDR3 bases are TGTGCCAGCAGCTTGATGGGGCCGGACAATGAGCAGTTCTTC. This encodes CASSLMGPDNEQFF.

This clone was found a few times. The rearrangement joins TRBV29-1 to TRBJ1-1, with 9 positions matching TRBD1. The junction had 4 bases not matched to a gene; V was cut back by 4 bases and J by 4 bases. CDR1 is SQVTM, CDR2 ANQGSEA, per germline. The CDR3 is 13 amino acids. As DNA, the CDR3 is TGCAGCGTTGGACAGGGGGTGGGCACTGAAGCTTTCTTT. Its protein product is CSVGQGVGTEAFF.

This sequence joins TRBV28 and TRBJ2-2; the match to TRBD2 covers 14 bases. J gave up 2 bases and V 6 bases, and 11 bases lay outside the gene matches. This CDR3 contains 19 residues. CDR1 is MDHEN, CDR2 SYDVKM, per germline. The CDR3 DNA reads TGTGCCAGCAGACTGCCCCTCGGACTAGCGGGAGGAAACACCGGGGAGCTGTTTTTT. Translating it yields CASRLPLGLAGGNTGELFF.

The CDR3 here is CASSDAGTSGYEQYF. The CDR3 DNA is TGTGCCAGCAGTGACGCTGGGACTAGCGGGTACGAGCAGTACTTC. V is TRBV6-4 and J is TRBJ2-7, with 12 bases aligning to TRBD2. The V and J ends lost 2 bases and 4 bases, in that order; junction bases with no gene match: 3. The CDR3 has 15 amino acids. The germline CDR1 and CDR2 sequences are MRHNA and SNTAGT.

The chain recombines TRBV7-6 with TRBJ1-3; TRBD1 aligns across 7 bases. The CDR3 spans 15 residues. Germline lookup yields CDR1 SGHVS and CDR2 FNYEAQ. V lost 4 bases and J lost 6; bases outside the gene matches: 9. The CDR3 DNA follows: TGTGCCAGCAGCTCCGACAGGGTTCTGGTAAACACCATATATTTT. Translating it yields CASSSDRVLVNTIYF.

DNA for the CDR3: TGTGCCAGCAGACCAACAGGTCCCTATGGCTACACCTTC. Protein: CASRPTGPYGYTF. The chain uses TRBV6-1 and TRBJ1-2; D is possibly TRBD1 (5 bases). The V and J ends lost 6 bases and 4 bases respectively, with 12 bases between them. The CDR3 is 13 residues long. CDR1 is MNHNS, CDR2 SASEGT, per germline.

For the CDR3, the DNA is TGCGCCAGCAGCTTACCGGGACTAGCGGGGGACCCCTACGAGCAGTACTTC. Amino acids: CASSLPGLAGDPYEQYF. The chain employs TRBV4-1 and TRBJ2-7, with 14 positions matching TRBD2. V gave up 5 bases and J gave up 2 bases; unmatched junction bases: 8. In germline, CDR1 is MGHRA, CDR2 YSYEKL. CDR3 length equals 17 residues.

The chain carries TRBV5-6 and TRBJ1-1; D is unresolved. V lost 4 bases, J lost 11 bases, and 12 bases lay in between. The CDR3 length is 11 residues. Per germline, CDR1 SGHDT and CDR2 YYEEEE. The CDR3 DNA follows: TGTGCCAGCAGCGGGTGGTCCGGGGCTTTCTTT. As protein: CASSGWSGAFF.

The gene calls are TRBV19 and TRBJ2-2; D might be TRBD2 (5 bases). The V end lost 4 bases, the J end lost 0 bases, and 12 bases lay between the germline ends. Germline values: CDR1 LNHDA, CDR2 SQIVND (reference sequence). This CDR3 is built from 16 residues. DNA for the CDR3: TGTGCCAGTAGTAAGTTGCGGGCCACGAACACCGGGGAGCTGTTTTTT. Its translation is CASSKLRATNTGELFF.

The CDR3 DNA sequence: TGTGCCAGTAGCCGAGACAGCTATAGCAATCAGCCCCAGCATTTT. Protein: CASSRDSYSNQPQHF. The rearrangement uses TRBV19 and TRBJ1-5; the D gene is possibly TRBD1 (5 bases). CDR1 is LNHDA and CDR2 is SQIVND in the germline V gene (reference sequence). CDR3 length: 15 residues. The ends were cut back, 6 bases at V and 0 bases at J, with 12 bases in the middle.

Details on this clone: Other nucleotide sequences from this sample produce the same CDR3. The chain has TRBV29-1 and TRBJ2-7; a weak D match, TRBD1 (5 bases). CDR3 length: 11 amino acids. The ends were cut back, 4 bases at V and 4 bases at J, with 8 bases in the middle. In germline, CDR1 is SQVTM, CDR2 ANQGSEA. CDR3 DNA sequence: TGCAGCGTTGGGGGCGCTTACGAGCAGTACTTC. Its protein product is CSVGGAYEQYF.

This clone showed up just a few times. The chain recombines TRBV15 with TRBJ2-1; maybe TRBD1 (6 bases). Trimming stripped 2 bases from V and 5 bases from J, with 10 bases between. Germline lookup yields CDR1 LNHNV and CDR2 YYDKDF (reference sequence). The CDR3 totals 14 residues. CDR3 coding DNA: TGTGCCACCAGCAGACAACAGGGAGACAATGAGCAGTTCTTC. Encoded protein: CATSRQQGDNEQFF.

This CDR3 is CASLDRQGLGQPQHF. The DNA of the CDR3 is TGTGCCAGCCTCGACAGACAGGGGTTAGGACAGCCCCAGCATTTT. The chain employs TRBV6-1 and TRBJ1-5; 8 nucleotides match TRBD1. The ends lost 8 bases at V and 7 bases at J; junction bases unmatched: 13. CDR1 is MNHNS and CDR2 is SASEGT in the germline V gene. The CDR3 is 15 amino acids.

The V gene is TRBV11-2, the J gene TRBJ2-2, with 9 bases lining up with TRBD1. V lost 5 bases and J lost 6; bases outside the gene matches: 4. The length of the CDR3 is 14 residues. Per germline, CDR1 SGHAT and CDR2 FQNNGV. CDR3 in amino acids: CASSHRQGAGELFF. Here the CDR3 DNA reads TGTGCCAGCAGCCACCGACAGGGGGCCGGGGAGCTGTTTTTT.

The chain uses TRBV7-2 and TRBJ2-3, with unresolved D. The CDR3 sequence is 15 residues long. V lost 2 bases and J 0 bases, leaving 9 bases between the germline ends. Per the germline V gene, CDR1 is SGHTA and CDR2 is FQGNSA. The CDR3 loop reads CASSLRSTSTDTQYF. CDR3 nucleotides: TGTGCCAGCAGCTTACGGAGCACTAGCACAGATACGCAGTATTTT.

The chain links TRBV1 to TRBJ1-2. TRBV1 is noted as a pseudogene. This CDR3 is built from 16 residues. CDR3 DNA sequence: TGCACCAGCAGCCAAGATCCGCAACCAGAGGACTATGGCTACACCTTC. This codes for CTSSQDPQPEDYGYTF.

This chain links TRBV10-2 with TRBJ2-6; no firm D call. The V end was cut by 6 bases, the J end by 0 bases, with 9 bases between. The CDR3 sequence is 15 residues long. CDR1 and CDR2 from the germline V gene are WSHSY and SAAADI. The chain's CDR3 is CASRTHGSGANVLTF. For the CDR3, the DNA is TGCGCCAGCAGGACACATGGCTCTGGGGCCAACGTCCTGACTTTC.

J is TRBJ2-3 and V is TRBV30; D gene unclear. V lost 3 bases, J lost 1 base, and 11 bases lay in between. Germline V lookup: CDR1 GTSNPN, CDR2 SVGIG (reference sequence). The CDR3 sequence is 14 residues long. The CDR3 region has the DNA TGTGCCTGGAGGTCGGTTTTCCGCACAGATACGCAGTATTTT. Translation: CAWRSVFRTDTQYF.

The CDR3 region is CASSLTGGGQPQHF. The CDR3 DNA follows: TGTGCCAGCAGTTTAACAGGGGGTGGACAGCCCCAGCATTTT. The chain is built from TRBV28 and TRBJ1-5; TRBD1 matches 8 bases. CDR1 is MDHEN and CDR2 is SYDVKM in the germline V gene. The CDR3 sequence is 14 residues long. The V gene end was trimmed by 2 bases and the J gene end by 7 bases; junction bases not matched to a gene: 4.

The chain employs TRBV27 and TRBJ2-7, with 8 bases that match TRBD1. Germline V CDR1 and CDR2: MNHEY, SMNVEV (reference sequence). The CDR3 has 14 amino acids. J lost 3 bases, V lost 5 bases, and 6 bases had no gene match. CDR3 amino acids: CASSPRTGYYEQYF. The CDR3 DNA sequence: TGTGCCAGCAGTCCGCGGACAGGGTACTACGAGCAGTACTTC.

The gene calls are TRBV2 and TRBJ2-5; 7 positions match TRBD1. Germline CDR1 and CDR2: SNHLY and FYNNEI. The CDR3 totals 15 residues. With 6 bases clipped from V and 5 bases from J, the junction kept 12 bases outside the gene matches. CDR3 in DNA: TGTGCCAGCAGAGAGGGGGCCTTGAGTTTGGAGACCCAGTACTTC. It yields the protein CASREGALSLETQYF.

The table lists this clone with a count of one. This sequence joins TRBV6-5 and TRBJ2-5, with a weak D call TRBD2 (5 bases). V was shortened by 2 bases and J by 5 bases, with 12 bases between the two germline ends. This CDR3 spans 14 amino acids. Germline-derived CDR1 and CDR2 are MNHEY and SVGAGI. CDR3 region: CASSYPGFGETQYF. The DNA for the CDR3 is TGTGCCAGCAGTTACCCGGGGTTTGGGGAGACCCAGTACTTC.

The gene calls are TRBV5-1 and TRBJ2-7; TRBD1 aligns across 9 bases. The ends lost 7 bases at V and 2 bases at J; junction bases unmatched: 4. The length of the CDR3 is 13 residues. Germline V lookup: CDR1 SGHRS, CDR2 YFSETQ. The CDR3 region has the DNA TGCGCCAGCTCGGGACAGGGTACCTACGAGCAGTACTTC. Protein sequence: CASSGQGTYEQYF.

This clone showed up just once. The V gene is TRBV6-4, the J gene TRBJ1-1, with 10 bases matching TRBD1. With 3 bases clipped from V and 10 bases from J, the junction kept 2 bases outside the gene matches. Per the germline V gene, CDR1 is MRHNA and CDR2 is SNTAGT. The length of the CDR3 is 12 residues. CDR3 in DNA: TGTGCCAGCAGTGATGACAGGGGGCGAGCTTTCTTT. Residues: CASSDDRGRAFF.

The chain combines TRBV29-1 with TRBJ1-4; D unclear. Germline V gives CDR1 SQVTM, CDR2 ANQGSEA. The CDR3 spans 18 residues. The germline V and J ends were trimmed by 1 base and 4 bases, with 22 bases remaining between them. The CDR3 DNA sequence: TGCAGCGTTGAAGTAGACACGGGGTTAGGATTTAGTAATGAAAAACTGTTTTTT. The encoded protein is CSVEVDTGLGFSNEKLFF.

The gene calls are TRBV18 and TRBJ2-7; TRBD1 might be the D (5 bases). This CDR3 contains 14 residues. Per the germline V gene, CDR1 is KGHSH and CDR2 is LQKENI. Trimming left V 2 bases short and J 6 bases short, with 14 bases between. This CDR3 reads CASSPGSQGSEQYF. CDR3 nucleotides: TGTGCCAGCTCACCAGGTTCGCAGGGCTCCGAGCAGTACTTC.

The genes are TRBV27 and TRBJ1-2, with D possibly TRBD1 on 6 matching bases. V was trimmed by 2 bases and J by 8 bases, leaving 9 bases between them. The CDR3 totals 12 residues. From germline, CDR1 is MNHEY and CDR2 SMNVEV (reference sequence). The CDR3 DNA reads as TGTGCCAGCAGTTTAGGGGGGGCCGGCTACACCTTC. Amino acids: CASSLGGAGYTF.

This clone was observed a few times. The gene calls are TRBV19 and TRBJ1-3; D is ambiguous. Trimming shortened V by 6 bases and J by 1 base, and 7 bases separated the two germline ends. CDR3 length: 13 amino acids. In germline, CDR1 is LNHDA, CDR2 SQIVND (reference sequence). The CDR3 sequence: CASSPQSGNTIYF. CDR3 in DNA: TGTGCCAGTAGCCCGCAGTCTGGAAACACCATATATTTT.